These T cell receptor beta chains were read from a single sample in a study of cytomegalovirus exposure and HLA in healthy donors. The repertoire was sequenced with immunoSEQ multiplex PCR; TCRdb's copy has only in-frame clones and lacks some. The table has under 250,000 clones, 82% seen once. Specimen: PBMCs. The receptors here all came from a man aged 40-55 years in good health and CMV-seropositive. Both conserved end residues are part of each CDR3. Fields, in order: V gene, clone size, D gene, J gene, CDR3 protein, CDR3 DNA. A D gene is named only where the DNA matches it firmly. Size is omitted from some rows. Given values are once, few, many or a class for expanded clones.

TRBV6-5,few,NA,TRBJ2-1,CASSYSGEHNEQFF,TGTGCCAGCAGTTACTCGGGAGAACACAATGAGCAGTTCTTC
TRBV6-6,NA,TRBD1,TRBJ2-7,CASRWDSSYEQYF,TGTGCCAGCAGATGGGACAGCTCCTACGAGCAGTACTTC
TRBV9,NA,TRBD1,TRBJ2-4,CASSVGDRSQAKNIQYF,TGTGCCAGCAGCGTAGGGGACAGGTCCCAAGCCAAAAACATTCAGTACTTC
TRBV7-3,NA,NA,TRBJ2-1,CASSLTGARNEQFF,TGTGCCAGCAGCTTAACGGGGGCCCGCAATGAGCAGTTCTTC
TRBV15,few,TRBD1,TRBJ2-1,CATSGTGDYNEQFF,TGTGCCACCAGCGGGACAGGGGACTACAATGAGCAGTTCTTC
TRBV6-1,NA,TRBD2,TRBJ2-5,CASRRLAGGLETQYF,TGTGCCAGCAGACGACTAGCGGGAGGGTTAGAGACCCAGTACTTC
TRBV7-8,NA,TRBD1,TRBJ1-1,CASSLRDTGQMNTEAFF,TGTGCCAGCAGCTTAAGGGATACGGGACAGATGAACACTGAAGCTTTCTTT
TRBV29-1,NA,NA,TRBJ2-6,CSVEDASSGANVLTF,TGCAGCGTTGAAGATGCGAGCTCTGGGGCCAACGTCCTGACTTTC
TRBV25-1,NA,TRBD1,TRBJ1-6,CASSGQGRMSPLHF,TGTGCCAGCAGTGGACAGGGTAGAATGTCACCCCTCCACTTT
TRBV18,NA,TRBD1,TRBJ2-3,CASSPGTGPTDTQYF,TGTGCCAGCTCACCTGGGACAGGGCCCACAGATACGCAGTATTTT
TRBV18,few,NA,TRBJ1-1,CASSPQPGESSTEAFF,TGTGCCAGCTCACCACAACCAGGGGAATCGAGCACTGAAGCTTTCTTT
TRBV2,NA,NA,TRBJ1-2,CASSESFGLAGYTF,TGTGCCAGCAGTGAATCGTTTGGTCTAGCTGGCTACACCTTC
TRBV11-2,NA,NA,TRBJ2-5,CASSLLVGREEETQYF,TGTGCCAGCAGCTTATTGGTCGGGAGAGAAGAAGAGACCCAGTACTTC